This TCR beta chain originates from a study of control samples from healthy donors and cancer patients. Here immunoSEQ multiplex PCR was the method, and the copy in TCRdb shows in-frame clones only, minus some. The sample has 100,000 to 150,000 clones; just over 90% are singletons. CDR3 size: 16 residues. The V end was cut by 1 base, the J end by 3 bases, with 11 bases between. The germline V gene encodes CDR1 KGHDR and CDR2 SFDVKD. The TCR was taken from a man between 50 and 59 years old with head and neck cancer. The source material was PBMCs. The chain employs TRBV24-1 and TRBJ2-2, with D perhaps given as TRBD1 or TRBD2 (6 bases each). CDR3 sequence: CATSDLYREDTGELFF. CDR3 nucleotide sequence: TGTGCCACCAGTGATTTATACAGGGAGGACACCGGGGAGCTGTTTTTT.